The rows below give T cell receptor beta chains drawn from one sample of a study of technical replicates of blood from a handful of donors. The data were produced by immunoSEQ multiplex PCR, yet TCRdb's version contains in-frame clones alone and is incomplete. The profile shows 70,000 to 85,000 clones, 95% to 98% of them singletons. The specimen was T cells isolated from PBMCs. The receptors stem from a human donor in good health. Both conserved end residues are part of each CDR3. The D gene is left open where the match is weak. Part of the rows lack a size; the others show once, few, many or a class for expanded clones.

TRBJ2-5	-	TRBV5-4	TRBD2	CASSLVGTSPTTEKETQYF	TGTGCCAGCAGCTTGGTTGGGACTAGTCCTACGACGGAGAAAGAGACCCAGTACTTC
TRBJ1-1	-	TRBV25-1	TRBD1	CASSEYATGVNTEAFF	TGTGCCAGCAGTGAATATGCGACAGGGGTGAACACTGAAGCTTTCTTT
TRBJ1-1	-	TRBV9	TRBD1	CASSVGDRNTEAFF	TGTGCCAGCAGCGTAGGGGACAGGAACACTGAAGCTTTCTTT
TRBJ1-1	-	TRBV19	-	CASSIGERNTEAFF	TGTGCCAGTAGTATAGGGGAGCGAAACACTGAAGCTTTCTTT
TRBJ2-3	-	TRBV5-1	-	CASSLQGDTQYF	TGCGCCAGCAGCTTACAGGGAGATACGCAGTATTTT
TRBJ2-7	-	TRBV6-1	TRBD1	CASSGGQGWNEQYF	TGTGCCAGCAGTGGGGGACAGGGGTGGAACGAGCAGTACTTC
TRBJ2-1	-	TRBV9	TRBD1	CASSLNPGTGGVDEQFF	TGTGCCAGCAGCTTAAATCCAGGGACAGGGGGCGTCGATGAGCAGTTCTTC
TRBJ2-5	once	TRBV7-2	TRBD1	CASSLWTGQETQYF	TGTGCCAGCAGCTTATGGACAGGGCAGGAGACCCAGTACTTC
TRBJ1-1	-	TRBV6-1	-	CASKYREGTEAFF	TGTGCCAGCAAGTACAGGGAGGGGACTGAAGCTTTCTTT
TRBJ1-6	-	TRBV5-1	-	CASSLDSSYNSPLHF	TGCGCCAGCAGCTTGGATAGCTCCTATAATTCACCCCTCCACTTT
TRBJ1-6	few	TRBV7-8	-	CASSLMGEDSNSPLHF	TGTGCCAGCAGCTTAATGGGGGAGGACTCTAATTCACCCCTCCACTTT